The sequence of this T cell receptor (beta chain) was determined in a study of cytomegalovirus exposure and HLA in healthy donors. Study-level information: The roughly 120 validation repertoires and the approximately 630 first-cohort repertoires shared a platform, a later analysis reported. Findings and limits, study-wide: It was found in a later analysis that first-cohort TCR clusters tended to co-occur in the 90 to 150 validation repertoires.

A remark on this clone: The antigen remains unidentified.

The donors were members of the validation cohort comprising roughly 130 subjects, separate from the roughly 670-subject first cohort. CDR3 length: 13 amino acids. Trimming removed 4 bases from V and 7 bases from J; junction bases left unmatched: 8. Per the germline V gene, CDR1 is SGDLS and CDR2 is YYNGEE. Method: immunoSEQ multiplex PCR; TCRdb's copy keeps in-frame clones and lacks some. In the table there are hundreds of thousands of clones, about nine tenths of which are singletons. The gene calls are TRBV9 and TRBJ2-7; TRBD2 matches 7 bases. The receptor comes from a woman aged 18-35 years in good health and CMV-seropositive. Sequenced input: PBMCs. The CDR3 DNA follows: TGTGCCAGCAGCCCCAGTTTGGGGGGGGAGCAGTACTTC. Its protein product is CASSPSLGGEQYF.